This TCR beta chain was found in a study of breast tumors, draining lymph nodes, adjacent tissues. Notes on the study in general: The lymph node origin of tumor T cells was framed as consistent with a hypothesis, not demonstrated. Tumors had less TCR diversity than lymph nodes, more than nontumor tissue.

The junction had 2 bases not matched to a gene; V was cut back by 3 bases and J by 5 bases. The CDR3 is 13 amino acids. CDR1 KGHSH and CDR2 LQKENI come from the germline V gene. Remarks on this clonotype: Its antigen is unidentified.

Each CDR3 protein gets one entry after TCRdb re-called the multiplex PCR reads with MiXCR. The table lists about 35,000 distinct CDR3 sequences, roughly 32% of them singletons, with 9.5% to 13% in the top ten. The clonotype originates from a female donor with breast cancer. Some clones in this sample may be carry-over from other donors' samples. The sample consisted of breast tumor tissue. V is TRBV18 and J is TRBJ2-5, with 8 positions matching TRBD2. CDR3 in amino acids: CASSPGGRETQYF. The CDR3 nucleotides read TGTGCCAGCTCACCTGGCGGGAGGGAGACCCAGTACTTC.